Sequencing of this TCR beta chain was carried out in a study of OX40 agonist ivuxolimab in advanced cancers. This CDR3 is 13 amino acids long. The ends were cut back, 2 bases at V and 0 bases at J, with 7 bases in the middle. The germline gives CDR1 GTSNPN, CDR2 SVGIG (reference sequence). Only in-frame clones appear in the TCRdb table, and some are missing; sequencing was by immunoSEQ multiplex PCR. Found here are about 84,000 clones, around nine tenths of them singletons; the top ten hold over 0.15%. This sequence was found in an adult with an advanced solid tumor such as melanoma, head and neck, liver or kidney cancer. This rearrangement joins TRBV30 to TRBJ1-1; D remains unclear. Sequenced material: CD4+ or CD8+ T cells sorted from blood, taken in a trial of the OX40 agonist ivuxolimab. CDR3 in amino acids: CAWSRVLNTEAFF. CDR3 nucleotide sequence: TGTGCCTGGAGTCGCGTTCTGAACACTGAAGCTTTCTTT.